One sample yielded the 12 T cell receptor beta chains listed below, sequenced in a study of CD8+ T cells in alopecia areata. The authors extracted RNA and reverse transcribed it into cDNA as the sequencing template. Sequenced by immunoSEQ multiplex PCR; TCRdb stores in-frame clones only, minus some. The data show 100,000 to 130,000 clones, under 60% seen once. What was sequenced was NKG2D-low CD8+ T cells sorted from blood. The origin of the receptors is a human donor with alopecia areata.

This rearrangement joins TRBV28 to TRBJ2-7; D is ambiguous. CDR1 and CDR2 (germline): MDHEN, SYDVKM. V lost 2 bases and J 3 bases, leaving 11 bases between the germline ends. This CDR3 region has 14 residues. DNA of the CDR3: TGTGCCAGCAGTTTAGACCCGAGGAACTACGAGCAGTACTTC. Amino acids: CASSLDPRNYEQYF.

The chain has TRBV9 and TRBJ2-3; D is ambiguous. Trimming took off 0 bases at V and 2 bases at J, with 13 bases between the two ends. Germline V gene data show CDR1 as SGDLS and CDR2 as YYNGEE. The CDR3 runs 16 residues. The CDR3 region is CASSVAIHTNTDTQYF. CDR3 nucleotide sequence: TGTGCCAGCAGCGTAGCTATCCATACGAACACAGATACGCAGTATTTT.

The chain has TRBV13 and TRBJ2-5, with TRBD2 matching over 10 bases. The CDR3 length is 17 residues. V lost 3 bases, J lost 1 base, and 8 bases stayed unmatched. The germline gives CDR1 PRHDT, CDR2 FYEKMQ (reference sequence). DNA for the CDR3: TGTGCCAGCAGCTTCCTAGCGGGAGACAGTCCCCAAGAGACCCAGTACTTC. This codes for CASSFLAGDSPQETQYF.

J is TRBJ1-1 and V is TRBV28; D might be TRBD1 (5 bases). The CDR3 is made up of 14 amino acids. The V and J ends lost 3 bases and 3 bases respectively, with 11 bases between them. Germline lookup yields CDR1 MDHEN and CDR2 SYDVKM. This chain's CDR3 is CASSLTGTDTEAFF. The CDR3 DNA follows: TGTGCCAGCAGTTTGACCGGGACGGACACTGAAGCTTTCTTT.

The chain recombines TRBV28 with TRBJ2-7; D might be TRBD2 (5 bases). The germline gives CDR1 MDHEN, CDR2 SYDVKM. The CDR3 extends over 12 amino acids. Between the trimmed V and J ends, which lost 7 bases and 5 bases, there was a span of 12 bases. CDR3 sequence reads: CASTTGTHEQYF. The CDR3 region has the DNA TGTGCCAGCACTACGGGAACCCACGAGCAGTACTTC.

The rearrangement joins TRBV5-6 to TRBJ2-2, with D tentatively TRBD1 (6 bases). V was cut by 1 base and J by 9 bases, with 16 bases left in between. Germline V gene sequence: CDR1 SGHDT, CDR2 YYEEEE. CDR3 length: 15 residues. Here the CDR3 reads CASSLSPQGIRELFF. CDR3 coding DNA: TGTGCCAGCAGCTTGAGTCCGCAGGGGATCCGGGAGCTGTTTTTT.

This clone has a handful of counts. The chain combines TRBV6-1 with TRBJ2-1; D may be TRBD1 (5 bases). Per germline, CDR1 MNHNS and CDR2 SASEGT. The length of the CDR3 is 12 residues. Trimming stripped 5 bases from V and 6 bases from J, with 8 bases between. Here the CDR3 reads CASSFTGNEQFF. In DNA form, the CDR3 reads TGTGCCAGCAGTTTCACAGGCAATGAGCAGTTCTTC.

Turning to this clone: Other DNA sequences in this specimen translate into the identical CDR3. This sequence joins TRBV28 and TRBJ1-5; D not resolved. CDR3 size: 11 residues. CDR1 and CDR2 (germline): MDHEN, SYDVKM. V shed 5 bases and J shed 5 bases, with 4 bases lying between them. The CDR3 coding sequence is TGTGCCAGCAGTCGGGATCAGCCCCAGCATTTT. Translated: CASSRDQPQHF.

This clone was seen only a few times. CDR3 sequence reads: CSVEGGEGLAANSYNEQFF. DNA for the CDR3: TGCAGCGTTGAAGGGGGGGAGGGACTAGCGGCTAACTCCTACAATGAGCAGTTCTTC. This chain connects TRBV29-1 to TRBJ2-1, with TRBD2 matching 11 bases. V shed 1 base and J 0 bases; nucleotides not matched to a gene: 11. Germline CDR1 reads SQVTM; CDR2 reads ANQGSEA. The CDR3 is 19 amino acids.

The J gene is TRBJ2-1, the V gene TRBV2; weak D call: TRBD1 (5 bases). Trimming pared 7 bases from V and 10 bases from J, leaving 17 bases between. Per the germline V gene, CDR1 is SNHLY and CDR2 is FYNNEI. CDR3 size: 13 residues. The CDR3 DNA reads as TGTGCCAGCATCGACAGACTGAGCGAAGAGCAGTTCTTC. As protein: CASIDRLSEEQFF.

This clone was counted once. The V and J genes are TRBV7-9 and TRBJ1-4; no clear D gene. Deletions cut 4 bases from V and 10 bases from J, with 16 bases between. CDR3 length equals 14 residues. Germline loops: CDR1 SEHNR, CDR2 FQNEAQ (reference sequence). CDR3 DNA sequence: TGTGCCAGCAGCTCCCGAACCGGGAGCGGAAAACTGTTTTTT. This codes for CASSSRTGSGKLFF. Drawing the rest from reference TRBV7-9 and TRBJ1-4, the complete variable domain is DTGVSQNPRHKITKRGQNVTFRCDPISEHNRLYWYRQTLGQGPEFLTYFQNEAQLEKSRLLSDRFSAERPKGSFSTLEIQRTEQGDSAMYLCASSSRTGSGKLFFGSGTQLSVL.

The chain combines TRBV6-6 with TRBJ2-3; maybe TRBD2 (5 bases). The CDR3 consists of 15 residues. With 5 bases removed from V and 2 bases from J, the gap between germline ends came to 14 bases. Germline V gene sequence: CDR1 MNHNY, CDR2 SVGAGI (reference sequence). CDR3 loop: CASSHPSFDTDTQYF. CDR3 nucleotides: TGTGCCAGCAGTCACCCTAGCTTTGACACAGATACGCAGTATTTT.